This entry describes one T cell receptor (beta chain). Its antigen remains unknown. This sample was included in a study of beta chain features in type 1 diabetes. Study-wide findings and caveats: Patients with type 1 diabetes showed fewer VDJ junction insertions and more deletions. Among patients with Type 1 diabetes, TCRB CDR3s were moderately but significantly shorter in every one of the four CD4+ subsets.

CD4+ naive, central memory, regulatory and stem cell-like memory subsets were isolated by sorting on CD45RO/CCR7/CD25/CD127/CD95/CD27. Over 95% purity was reached by all sorted populations. Trimming shortened V by 5 bases and J by 3 bases, and 10 bases separated the two germline ends. Germline V lookup: CDR1 SEHNR, CDR2 FQNEAQ (reference sequence). CDR3 size: 14 residues. The isolated RNA, all of it, was reverse transcribed, so expressed TCRB transcripts were what got sequenced. Libraries were prepared by immunoSEQ multiplex PCR; TCRdb keeps only in-frame clonotypes and omits some of them. This table has about 120,000 clones, about a sixth appearing once.

This chain links TRBV7-9 with TRBJ1-4; D unclear. Source material: central memory CD4+ T cells from blood. The sequence was obtained from a man aged 25 to 40 with type 1 diabetes. The chain's CDR3 is CASSARDANEKLFF. The CDR3 coding sequence is TGTGCCAGCAGCGCCCGGGATGCTAATGAAAAACTGTTTTTT.